The rows below give T cell receptor beta chains drawn from one sample of a study of early stage breast cancer tumors. Sequencing used immunoSEQ multiplex PCR; TCRdb keeps in-frame clones, though not all of them. The sample shows roughly 10,000 clones, over 55% of them seen only once. The source material was normal breast tissue next to the tumor. These receptors came from a person in their 60s with breast cancer. The CDR3 runs from the conserved cysteine through the conserved F or W. The order of the fields is J gene, D gene, V gene, clone size, CDR3 DNA, CDR3 protein. D genes are given only for firm matches. Where a row states a size, it is once, few, many or the class of an expanded clone; other rows omit it.

>TRBJ1-1|TRBD1|TRBV15|NA
TGTGCCACCAGCAGAGCGATCGGACAGGTCGGTACTGAAGCTTTCTTT
CATSRAIGQVGTEAFF
>TRBJ1-1|NA|TRBV7-9|NA
TGTGCCAGCAGCGGGGGGGCTGAAGCTTTCTTT
CASSGGAEAFF
>TRBJ2-1|TRBD2|TRBV27|NA
TGTGCCAGCAGTTTAAAGGCTAGCGGATCACAGAATGAGCAGTTCTTC
CASSLKASGSQNEQFF
>TRBJ1-4|NA|TRBV18|NA
TGTGCCAGCTCACCAAGAGTAGGGGTCGGCGAAAAACTGTTTTTT
CASSPRVGVGEKLFF
>TRBJ2-3|TRBD2|TRBV18|NA
TGTGCCAGCTCACCGTTAGCGGGGGGCACAGATACGCAGTATTTT
CASSPLAGGTDTQYF
>TRBJ2-5|NA|TRBV7-2|once
TGTGCCAGCAGCTTAGATAGCAGGGGCGAGACCCAGTACTTC
CASSLDSRGETQYF
>TRBJ1-2|NA|TRBV11-2|few
TGTGCCAGCAGCTTAGACCGCAGGAGAGGGCTCAACTACACCTTC
CASSLDRRRGLNYTF
>TRBJ2-7|TRBD2|TRBV28|NA
TGTGCCAGCAGTTTACCCCCCGGGACTAGCGGAACCTACGAGCAGTACTTC
CASSLPPGTSGTYEQYF
>TRBJ1-1|TRBD1|TRBV11-3|NA
TGTGCCAGCAGCTTCCGTCCAGGGGGGAGCGGCACTGAAGCTTTCTTT
CASSFRPGGSGTEAFF
>TRBJ2-7|TRBD1|TRBV18|NA
TGTGCCAGCTCCCTGGACAGGGGGCTGAACGAGCAGTACTTC
CASSLDRGLNEQYF